Presented here are 3 T cell receptor beta chains from one specimen sequenced in a study of radiotherapy plus CTLA-4 blockade in lung cancer. Libraries were prepared by immunoSEQ multiplex PCR; TCRdb keeps only in-frame clonotypes and omits some of them. This sample has approximately 75,000 clones; over 65% occur once, and the top ten carry around 7%. The material sequenced was peripheral blood, taken from a patient treated with radiotherapy plus ipilimumab. The receptors were sampled from a human donor with non-small cell lung cancer who had a complete response to radiotherapy plus ipilimumab.

The gene calls are TRBV15 and TRBJ2-3, with D unclear. The CDR3 length is 13 residues. V lost 5 bases and J lost 4, with 10 bases in between. Germline V gives CDR1 LNHNV, CDR2 YYDKDF (reference sequence). The CDR3 spells CATSLRSSDTQYF. CDR3 nucleotide sequence: TGTGCCACCAGCCTACGAAGTTCAGATACGCAGTATTTT.

There are a few counts of this clone. The gene calls are TRBV4-3 and TRBJ1-6; D is perhaps TRBD1 (5 bases). Germline-derived CDR1 and CDR2 are LGHNA and YSLEER. V was shortened by 0 bases and J by 7 bases, with 13 bases between the two germline ends. The CDR3 runs 16 residues. The CDR3 loop is CASSQDGGPGNSPLHF. As DNA, the CDR3 is TGCGCCAGCAGCCAAGATGGGGGACCCGGGAATTCACCCCTCCACTTT.

This clone has only a few counts. This rearrangement joins TRBV18 to TRBJ2-1, with 8 bases identical to TRBD2. With 6 bases clipped from V and 5 bases from J, the junction kept 9 bases outside the gene matches. The CDR3 has 15 amino acids. Per the germline V gene, CDR1 is KGHSH and CDR2 is LQKENI. The CDR3, as DNA: TGTGCCAGCTCTCCCGGGACTAGAGGAGACAATGAGCAGTTCTTC. This translates into CASSPGTRGDNEQFF. Using reference TRBV18 and TRBJ2-1 for the parts outside the CDR3, the full variable domain is NAGVMQNPRHLVRRRGQEARLRCSPMKGHSHVYWYRQLPEEGLKFMVYLQKENIIDESGMPKERFSAEFPKEGPSILRIQQVVRGDSAAYFCASSPGTRGDNEQFFGPGTRLTVL.